Listed below are T cell receptor beta chains from one sample, sequenced in a study of technical replicates of blood from a handful of donors. Sequenced by immunoSEQ multiplex PCR; TCRdb stores in-frame clones only, minus some. The table includes over 50,000 clones, roughly 86% detected once. Sequencing was done on a sample of PBMCs. The receptors come from a human donor in good health. Some clones in this sample may be carry-over from other donors' samples. CDR3s include the opening cysteine and the closing phenylalanine or tryptophan.

j_call: TRBJ2-7; v_call: TRBV7-9; cdr3_aa: CASSPTGTGGVEQYF
j_call: TRBJ2-5; v_call: TRBV13; cdr3_aa: CASSQRTGWETQYF
j_call: TRBJ2-3; v_call: TRBV27; cdr3_aa: CASSLGGQTRDTQYF
j_call: TRBJ2-7; v_call: TRBV30; cdr3_aa: CAWKRLLSSGEQYF
j_call: TRBJ1-1; v_call: TRBV11-3; cdr3_aa: CASSPGDRGGWTEAFF
j_call: TRBJ2-7; v_call: TRBV25-1; cdr3_aa: CASSEFASEGGHEQYF
j_call: TRBJ1-2; v_call: TRBV7-9; cdr3_aa: CASSTLPGQINYGYTF
j_call: TRBJ2-3; v_call: TRBV7-2; cdr3_aa: CASSSPSLARTDTQYF
j_call: TRBJ2-2; v_call: TRBV6-6; cdr3_aa: CATTPNNRVATGELFF
j_call: TRBJ1-1; v_call: TRBV2; cdr3_aa: CASNGQNTEAFF
j_call: TRBJ2-2; v_call: TRBV6-5; cdr3_aa: CASSPTGGEGGELFF
j_call: TRBJ1-2; v_call: TRBV7-6; cdr3_aa: CASRQGLWAGDGYTF
j_call: TRBJ1-1; v_call: TRBV11-3; cdr3_aa: CASSYTTGGGTEAFF
j_call: TRBJ1-5; v_call: TRBV19; cdr3_aa: CASTIVGGGSNQPQHF
j_call: TRBJ2-3; v_call: TRBV7-9; cdr3_aa: CASAGQGFTDTQYF
j_call: TRBJ2-3; v_call: TRBV7-3; cdr3_aa: CASSLGAADTQYF
j_call: TRBJ2-7; v_call: TRBV19; cdr3_aa: CASSIGPNYEQYF
j_call: TRBJ2-2; v_call: TRBV7-8; cdr3_aa: CASSLALGGTGELFF
j_call: TRBJ1-1; v_call: TRBV19; cdr3_aa: CASSRALTVNTEAFF